The 23 T cell receptor beta chains listed next were all sequenced from one sample in a study of blood T cell repertoires in COVID-19. Here immunoSEQ multiplex PCR was the method, and the copy in TCRdb shows in-frame clones only, minus some. The table records about 220,000 clones, 84% of them present only once. Sequenced input: peripheral blood. These receptors all come from a man over 45 with active or convalescent COVID-19.

This clone was found a few times. The DNA of the CDR3 is TGTGCCAGCAGCTCAACCGGTACTAGCGGAGAGACCCAGTACTTC. It is translated as CASSSTGTSGETQYF. The V call is TRBV7-3, the J call TRBJ2-5; TRBD2 aligns across 8 bases. The CDR3 totals 15 residues. V gave up 4 bases and J gave up 4 bases; unmatched junction bases: 8. Per germline, CDR1 SGHTA and CDR2 FQGTGA.

V is TRBV7-8 and J is TRBJ2-2, with 9 nucleotides matching TRBD1. This CDR3 has 15 residues. Per the germline V gene, CDR1 is SGHVS and CDR2 is FQNEAQ. The junction had 7 bases not matched to a gene; V was cut back by 5 bases and J by 6 bases. The CDR3 protein is CASSPGTGRSGELFF. CDR3 nucleotides: TGTGCCAGCAGCCCCGGGACAGGGAGGTCCGGGGAGCTGTTTTTT.

This clone was seen a few times. V gene TRBV3-1 (or the pseudogene TRBV3-2) combines with J gene TRBJ1-1; D remains unclear. CDR1 and CDR2 (germline): LGHDT, YNNKEL (reference sequence). V gave up 2 bases and J gave up 0 bases, with 10 bases separating them. CDR3 size: 15 residues. CDR3 DNA: TGTGCCAGCAGCCAAATTCCCCTTATGAACACTGAAGCTTTCTTT. This codes for CASSQIPLMNTEAFF.

This clone was seen once. The gene calls are TRBV7-2 and TRBJ2-7; TRBD1 aligns across 9 bases. Germline V gene sequence: CDR1 SGHTA, CDR2 FQGNSA. This CDR3 contains 13 residues. The ends lost 4 bases at V and 7 bases at J; junction bases unmatched: 5. CDR3 sequence: CASSSRQGGEQYF. The CDR3 coding sequence is TGTGCCAGCAGCTCTCGACAGGGGGGGGAGCAGTACTTC.

For the CDR3, the DNA is TGTGCCAGAAGCTTGGCGCCAGGGCCTAATGAAAAACTGTTTTTT. Translation gives CARSLAPGPNEKLFF. The genes are TRBV5-3 and TRBJ1-4, with D perhaps TRBD1 (5 bases). TRBV5-3 is labeled an ORF, and its function is uncertain. This CDR3 spans 15 amino acids. The V end was cut by 0 bases, the J end by 3 bases, with 9 bases between.

The J gene is TRBJ2-1, the V gene TRBV4-3, with TRBD1 identical over 10 bases. The CDR3 has 20 amino acids. CDR1 and CDR2 from the germline V gene are LGHNA and YSLEER. Trimming cost V 1 base and J 7 bases; bases outside gene matches: 19. The CDR3 nucleotides read TGCGCCAGCAGCCAAGTCAGACAGGGGGCTGAGGCGGGATTAGGGAATGAGCAGTTCTTC. This encodes CASSQVRQGAEAGLGNEQFF.

J is TRBJ2-1 and V is TRBV7-3; D remains unclear. With 2 bases removed from V and 3 bases from J, the gap between germline ends came to 11 bases. This CDR3 has 15 residues. Germline V gives CDR1 SGHTA, CDR2 FQGTGA. The CDR3, as DNA: TGTGCCAGCAGCTTAGTGCCCGGAGACTACAATGAGCAGTTCTTC. It translates to CASSLVPGDYNEQFF.

The CDR3 region is CASSQDWAGAYGYTF. CDR3 coding DNA: TGCGCCAGCAGCCAAGATTGGGCAGGGGCCTATGGCTACACCTTC. V and J are TRBV4-3 and TRBJ1-2, with D possibly being TRBD1 (6 bases). Trimming stripped 0 bases from V and 4 bases from J, with 12 bases between. CDR3 length: 15 amino acids. In germline, CDR1 is LGHNA, CDR2 YSLEER.

This rearrangement joins TRBV9 to TRBJ1-2; D not certain. V lost 0 bases and J 1 base, leaving 7 bases between the germline ends. CDR1 SGDLS and CDR2 YYNGEE come from the germline V gene. The CDR3 sequence is 14 residues long. The CDR3 nucleotides read TGTGCCAGCAGCGTAGCGGAGGGTAACTATGGCTACACCTTC. This sequence encodes CASSVAEGNYGYTF.

The chain joins TRBV18 to TRBJ1-5, with D maybe TRBD1 (5 bases). Germline CDR1 is KGHSH and CDR2 is LQKENI. V lost 3 bases and J 4 bases, leaving 13 bases between the germline ends. The CDR3 extends over 15 amino acids. Here the CDR3 DNA reads TGTGCCAGCTCACCGCAGGGCAGGGCAAATCAGCCCCAGCATTTT. Translated: CASSPQGRANQPQHF.

The sample holds a few counts of this clone. The rearrangement uses TRBV7-2 and TRBJ1-2; D gene uncertain. Trimming took off 6 bases at V and 4 bases at J, with 9 bases between the two ends. CDR1 is SGHTA, CDR2 FQGNSA, per germline. This CDR3 comprises 12 residues. In nucleotides, the CDR3 is TGTGCCAGCAGAGTTGAGATCTATGGCTACACCTTC. Residues: CASRVEIYGYTF.

This chain connects TRBV4-2 to TRBJ2-1; 7 bases line up with TRBD1. The V gene end was trimmed by 1 base and the J gene end by 2 bases; junction bases not matched to a gene: 5. The CDR3 has 16 residues. Per germline, CDR1 LGHNA and CDR2 YNFKEQ. As DNA, the CDR3 is TGTGCCAGCAGCCAAGTCTACCAGGGGGCCTACAATGAGCAGTTCTTC. It codes for CASSQVYQGAYNEQFF.

The J gene is TRBJ1-1, the V gene TRBV4-3, with unresolved D. CDR1 is LGHNA, CDR2 YSLEER, per germline. This CDR3 is built from 15 residues. Between the trimmed V and J ends, which lost 5 bases and 0 bases, there was a span of 13 bases. CDR3 in DNA: TGCGCCAGCAGCGAAGTACTCGGGGTGAACACTGAAGCTTTCTTT. This encodes CASSEVLGVNTEAFF.

J is TRBJ2-1 and V is TRBV7-9; D unresolved. CDR1 SEHNR and CDR2 FQNEAQ come from the germline V gene (reference sequence). This CDR3 contains 15 residues. V lost 1 base, J lost 4 bases, and 11 bases lay in between. CDR3 nucleotides: TGTGCCAGCAGCTTAGGTCCTCTAGTTTACAATGAGCAGTTCTTC. This codes for CASSLGPLVYNEQFF.

This rearrangement joins TRBV5-1 to TRBJ2-6; possibly TRBD2 for D (5 bases). Germline V gene data show CDR1 as SGHRS and CDR2 as YFSETQ. The V and J ends lost 0 bases and 2 bases respectively, with 15 bases between them. This CDR3 contains 18 residues. CDR3 region: CASSLAGIRRTGANVLTF. For the CDR3, the DNA is TGCGCCAGCAGCTTGGCGGGCATCCGGAGGACTGGGGCCAACGTCCTGACTTTC.

Points on this clone: No DNA is shown, since the ends of the CDR3 on it are uncertain; the CDR3 is the one TCRdb lists. This rearrangement joins TRBV21-1 to TRBJ2-7; no DNA check was done on the table's D call, TRBD1. TRBV21-1 corresponds to a pseudogene. The CDR3 is 17 amino acids long, termini counted. CDR3 residues: CASSKALWGQGAYEQYF.

The rearrangement joins TRBV7-2 to TRBJ2-3, with D possibly being TRBD2 (6 bases). The V gene lost 5 bases and the J gene lost 13 bases, with 16 bases spanning the gap. The CDR3 length is 12 residues. Germline-derived CDR1 and CDR2 are SGHTA and FQGNSA. The CDR3 protein is CASSGARGWEYF. Written as DNA, the CDR3 is TGTGCCAGCAGCGGAGCGCGGGGCTGGGAGTATTTT. Filled out from reference TRBV7-2 and TRBJ2-3, the complete variable domain reads GAGVSQSPSNKVTEKGKDVELRCDPISGHTALYWYRQSLGQGLEFLIYFQGNSAPDKSGLPSDRFSAERTGGSVSTLTIQRTQQEDSAVYLCASSGARGWEYFGPGTRLTVL.

The CDR3 nucleotides read TGTGCCAGCTCACCAATGCGGGACGCGGGTACCTCTGGAAACACCATATATTTT. Residues: CASSPMRDAGTSGNTIYF. The chain joins TRBV18 to TRBJ1-3; maybe TRBD1 (5 bases). Germline CDR1 and CDR2: KGHSH and LQKENI. The CDR3 is 18 amino acids. The V gene lost 2 bases and the J gene lost 0 bases, with 17 bases spanning the gap.

V usage is TRBV6-2 or TRBV6-3 and J usage is TRBJ1-1, with D perhaps TRBD1 (6 bases). The CDR3 is 14 amino acids. Per the germline V gene, CDR1 is MNHEY and CDR2 is SVGEGT. The V and J ends lost 5 bases and 1 base respectively, with 11 bases between them. CDR3 protein: CASSVRGGNTEAFF. CDR3 in DNA: TGTGCCAGCAGTGTGAGGGGGGGGAACACTGAAGCTTTCTTT.

This CDR3 is CASSLVTLTGVPSGNTIYF. CDR3 bases: TGCGCCAGCAGCTTGGTTACCTTAACAGGGGTCCCCTCTGGAAACACCATATATTTT. V and J are TRBV5-1 and TRBJ1-3; TRBD1 matches at 7 bases. The V and J ends lost 0 bases and 0 bases, in that order; junction bases with no gene match: 12. Germline V gene lookup returns CDR1 SGHRS and CDR2 YFSETQ. The CDR3 covers 19 residues.

This sequence joins TRBV2 and TRBJ1-1; D possibly corresponds to TRBD1 (6 bases). V was cut by 1 base and J by 6 bases, with 6 bases left in between. There are 12 residues in the CDR3. CDR1 SNHLY and CDR2 FYNNEI come from the germline V gene. As DNA, the CDR3 is TGTGCCAGCAGTGAAGGGGGGCCTGAAGCTTTCTTT. It encodes CASSEGGPEAFF. Together with reference TRBV2 and TRBJ1-1, the CDR3 gives the full variable domain: EPEVTQTPSHQVTQMGQEVILRCVPISNHLYFYWYRQILGQKVEFLVSFYNNEISEKSEIFDDQFSVERPDGSNFTLKIRSTKLEDSAMYFCASSEGGPEAFFGQGTRLTVV.

This clone was found once. The chain has TRBV4-1 and TRBJ2-5, with a weak D call TRBD1 (6 bases). This CDR3 spans 13 amino acids. V was cut by 4 bases and J by 2 bases, with 8 bases left in between. The germline V gene encodes CDR1 MGHRA and CDR2 YSYEKL. CDR3 protein: CASSPDSQETQYF. The CDR3 DNA sequence: TGCGCCAGCAGCCCGGACAGTCAAGAGACCCAGTACTTC.

CDR3 amino acids: CASSLGQGGKGYTF. The CDR3 nucleotides are TGTGCCAGCAGTTTGGGGCAGGGAGGAAAGGGCTACACCTTC. This chain connects TRBV28 to TRBJ1-2; tentative D call: TRBD1 (5 bases). V dropped 3 bases and J dropped 8 bases, with 16 bases sitting between them. The CDR3 contains 14 residues. The V gene's germline CDR1 is MDHEN and CDR2 SYDVKM.